The rows below give T cell receptor beta chains drawn from one sample of a study of T-cell memory formation after mild COVID-19. TCRdb re-called the 5' RACE reads through MiXCR, storing one row per CDR3 protein. The data hold 210,000 or so distinct CDR3 sequences, with around 17% observed a single time. The sequencing input was PBMCs or a T cell subset sorted from them (not recorded which). The receptor set was obtained from an adult woman who had mild COVID-19 (a few samples of this study predate the infection). Cell type and time point are not known. Both conserved end residues are part of each CDR3.

J gene	V gene	CDR3 protein
TRBJ1-1	TRBV7-6	CASSLYDRGNTEAFF
TRBJ2-7	TRBV7-6	CASSSSSGGAGEQYF
TRBJ2-5	TRBV12-3/TRBV12-4	CASSLEAGVPGETQYF
TRBJ2-2	TRBV12-3/TRBV12-4	CASSSYTKWANTGELFF
TRBJ1-1	TRBV6-2/TRBV6-3	CASSSWKQGALNTEAFF
TRBJ2-5	TRBV9	CASSVAAGKQETQYF
TRBJ2-3	TRBV24-1	CATSETSGSFTADTQYF
TRBJ1-2	TRBV12-3/TRBV12-4	CASSLARQGDGYTF
TRBJ1-1	TRBV5-1	CASRGEPGTATEAFF
TRBJ2-5	TRBV12-3/TRBV12-4	CASSLTSGTVLQETQYF
TRBJ1-2	TRBV5-6	CASSPTGGRVNYGYTF
TRBJ2-3	TRBV7-9	CASSTFRDTDTQYF
TRBJ2-1	TRBV5-1	CASSLDRVSYNEQFF
TRBJ1-5	TRBV20-1	CSVQQGNFIGQPQHF
TRBJ2-1	TRBV6-2/TRBV6-3	CASNPRQGSSYNEQFF
TRBJ2-7	TRBV4-1	CASSQVGAGAYEQYF
TRBJ2-6	TRBV6-5	CASSKGLAGARYSGANVLTF
TRBJ1-2	TRBV7-9	CASSSQRTGHGGYTF
TRBJ2-7	TRBV6-2/TRBV6-3	CASSYGRDYEQYF
TRBJ1-2	TRBV10-3	CAISETGGGYTF
TRBJ1-4	TRBV27	CASRRTNEKLFF
TRBJ1-1	TRBV27	CASSFSGRGTEAFF
TRBJ2-7	TRBV28	CASIRAGGTYEQYF
TRBJ2-3	TRBV4-2	CASSRAGTSGSDTQYF
TRBJ1-1	TRBV15	CATSKGSPMNTEAFF
TRBJ2-7	TRBV7-2	CASSEGSGQLYEQYF
TRBJ1-2	TRBV27	CASSPTGVGGGGYTF
TRBJ1-6	TRBV20-1	CSARVAGGGSPLHF
TRBJ2-3	TRBV3-1	CASSHGTSGRIDTQYF
TRBJ2-1	TRBV7-2	CASSLNSFSGRGLYNEQFF
TRBJ2-1	TRBV20-1	CSARSKRGGFGYNEQFF
TRBJ2-3	TRBV5-1	CASSTGLAGVTSTDTQYF
TRBJ2-5	TRBV7-2	CASSLWTGETQYF
TRBJ2-7	TRBV19	CASRLAGSSYEQYF
TRBJ2-7	TRBV20-1	CSARDSVSYEQYF
TRBJ1-2	TRBV7-4	CASNLAYGYTF
TRBJ1-2	TRBV5-6	CASTRQGAFYGYTF
TRBJ2-5	TRBV6-6	CASSNRGAGETQYF
TRBJ1-2	TRBV12-3/TRBV12-4	CASSPKRDRGLYGYTF
TRBJ1-1	TRBV3-1	CASSRDWLQNTEAFF
TRBJ2-1	TRBV5-1	CATSGVGNNEQFF
TRBJ1-1	TRBV12-3/TRBV12-4	CASSADLKGTEAFF